These 27 T cell receptor beta chains share one sample of origin, sequenced in a study of T-cell reconstitution after alpha-beta-depleted transplantation in children. Unique molecular identifiers were used to barcode this TCRbeta library. TCRdb analysed the PCR reads with MiXCR anew, one entry per CDR3 protein. The sample holds some 340,000 distinct CDR3 sequences; 9% to 12% are singletons and the top ten take less than 2.5%. The sample in question was PBMCs from the stem cell graft donor, obtained from the stem cell graft. The origin of the receptors is a human donor who donated a stem cell graft to a child with acute lymphoblastic leukemia.

This clonotype was picked up a small number of times. The CDR3 here is CSVGGRFTGELFF. The CDR3 region has the DNA TGCAGCGTTGGGGGGAGGTTCACCGGGGAGCTGTTTTTT. The chain carries TRBV29-1 and TRBJ2-2, with D perhaps TRBD2 (6 bases). CDR1 and CDR2 from the germline V gene are SQVTM and ANQGSEA. The CDR3 loop spans 13 amino acids. Trimming took off 4 bases at V and 4 bases at J, with 10 bases between the two ends.

This clonotype was counted many times. The chain uses TRBV20-1 and TRBJ2-2; TRBD2 matches 10 bases. Germline lookup yields CDR1 DFQATT and CDR2 SNEGSKA (reference sequence). V dropped 0 bases and J dropped 5; count of bases not matched to a gene: 6. The CDR3 extends over 16 amino acids. The CDR3 sequence: CSARDSLAGETGELFF. The CDR3 region has the DNA TGCAGTGCTAGAGACTCCCTAGCGGGAGAAACCGGGGAGCTGTTTTTT.

The rearrangement joins TRBV10-3 to TRBJ2-7; TRBD2 agrees at 11 bases. Germline values: CDR1 ENHRY, CDR2 SYGVKD. V was clipped by 6 bases and J by 6 bases; unmatched bases: 7. The length of the CDR3 is 14 residues. This CDR3 is CAIRELAGAGEQYF. The CDR3 region has the DNA TGTGCCATCAGAGAACTAGCGGGGGCGGGCGAGCAGTACTTC.

This clonotype showed up many times. The chain carries TRBV4-2 and TRBJ2-1; the D is unclear. CDR3 length: 15 residues. Germline V gene sequence: CDR1 LGHNA, CDR2 YNFKEQ. Trimming removed 0 bases from V and 0 bases from J, with 6 bases in between. This CDR3 is CASSQEGSSYNEQFF. The CDR3 DNA reads TGTGCCAGCAGCCAAGAGGGTAGCTCCTACAATGAGCAGTTCTTC.

J is TRBJ2-1 and V is TRBV4-1, with D tentatively TRBD2 (6 bases). V lost 2 bases to trimming and J lost 10 bases, with 15 bases between them. Germline V gives CDR1 MGHRA, CDR2 YSYEKL. There are 14 residues in the CDR3. The CDR3 loop reads CASSQPLTSLEQFF. The CDR3 region has the DNA TGCGCCAGCAGCCAACCCCTGACTAGTCTAGAGCAGTTCTTC.

V gene TRBV11-2 combines with J gene TRBJ2-3, with 7 bases matching TRBD2. This CDR3 contains 20 residues. The junction had 16 bases not matched to a gene; V was cut back by 1 base and J by 0 bases. Germline loops: CDR1 SGHAT, CDR2 FQNNGV. CDR3: CASSLVPSGRRLGSTDTQYF. The CDR3 nucleotides read TGTGCCAGCAGCTTAGTTCCTAGCGGACGGCGCCTGGGTAGCACAGATACGCAGTATTTT.

This clonotype was observed a handful of times. This chain links TRBV12-3 or TRBV12-4 with TRBJ1-4; D gene uncertain. Deletions cut 3 bases from V and 5 bases from J, with 10 bases between. The CDR3 contains 14 residues. The CDR3, as DNA: TGTGCCAGCAGTTTTGGCAGTGACAATGAAAAACTGTTTTTT. Translating it yields CASSFGSDNEKLFF.

V is TRBV5-1 and J is TRBJ2-1; D gene uncertain. Germline V gene sequence: CDR1 SGHRS, CDR2 YFSETQ. This CDR3 is 16 amino acids long. V lost 4 bases to trimming and J lost 0 bases, with 14 bases between them. CDR3 nucleotide sequence: TGCGCCAGCAGCCCGGTGGCGGCAAGCTCCTACAATGAGCAGTTCTTC. Protein: CASSPVAASSYNEQFF.

This clonotype was counted only a few times. The chain carries TRBV7-2 and TRBJ2-3; a weak D match, TRBD1 (5 bases). The CDR3 contains 13 residues. Germline V lookup: CDR1 SGHTA, CDR2 FQGNSA. Trimming took off 5 bases at V and 9 bases at J, with 15 bases between the two ends. DNA for the CDR3: TGTGCCAGCAGCGGGCTGGGGCCTGGCACGCAGTATTTT. This encodes CASSGLGPGTQYF.

This clonotype has only a few counts. The V gene is TRBV6-5, the J gene TRBJ2-3, with D perhaps matching TRBD2 (6 bases). The CDR3 is 14 residues long. Deletions cut 0 bases from V and 13 bases from J, with 17 bases between. Germline lookup yields CDR1 MNHEY and CDR2 SVGAGI. CDR3 sequence: CASSYSRTGGEEYF. In DNA form, the CDR3 reads TGTGCCAGCAGTTACTCGAGAACCGGCGGGGAGGAGTATTTT.

This clonotype appeared a single time. V usage is TRBV5-5 and J usage is TRBJ1-5; D gene uncertain. V was cut by 1 base and J by 5 bases, with 13 bases left in between. The CDR3 has 15 amino acids. From germline, CDR1 is SGHKS and CDR2 YYEKEE (reference sequence). The CDR3 reads CASSLSYWRYQPQHF. The DNA of the CDR3 is TGTGCCAGCAGCTTGTCCTACTGGAGATATCAGCCCCAGCATTTT.

The chain couples TRBV29-1 to TRBJ2-5; D is ambiguous. The CDR3 runs 10 residues. The V and J ends lost 4 bases and 5 bases respectively, with 5 bases between them. Germline V gives CDR1 SQVTM, CDR2 ANQGSEA. The CDR3 spells CSVARETQYF. Here the CDR3 DNA reads TGCAGCGTTGCACGGGAGACCCAGTACTTC.

This clonotype has more than one count but fewer than ten. The chain uses TRBV7-9 and TRBJ2-1; the match to TRBD1 covers 8 bases. CDR1 SEHNR and CDR2 FQNEAQ come from the germline V gene (reference sequence). Trimming at V came to 7 bases and at J to 7 bases, leaving 18 bases not matched to a gene. CDR3 length equals 17 residues. The chain's CDR3 is CASNLRRVQGASNEQFF. CDR3 DNA: TGTGCCAGCAACCTTCGACGGGTCCAGGGGGCCTCGAATGAGCAGTTCTTC.

This chain uses TRBV9 with TRBJ2-7, with 9 bases identical to TRBD2. The ends lost 6 bases at V and 0 bases at J; junction bases unmatched: 13. The CDR3 covers 17 residues. Per the germline V gene, CDR1 is SGDLS and CDR2 is YYNGEE. The CDR3 DNA follows: TGTGCCAGCACCGCCGCACCCGCGGGAGGGTTCTCCTACGAGCAGTACTTC. This sequence encodes CASTAAPAGGFSYEQYF.

CDR3 in amino acids: CATSDLRDRDYEQYF. In DNA, the CDR3 is TGTGCCACCAGTGATTTGAGGGACAGGGACTACGAGCAGTACTTC. J is TRBJ2-7 and V is TRBV24-1; 9 bases match TRBD1. CDR1 is KGHDR, CDR2 SFDVKD, per germline. The V gene end was trimmed by 0 bases and the J gene end by 3 bases; junction bases not matched to a gene: 2. The CDR3 has 15 amino acids.

This clonotype was seen many times. The rearrangement links TRBV27 to TRBJ1-1; maybe TRBD1 (5 bases). This CDR3 has 16 amino acids. Germline values: CDR1 MNHEY, CDR2 SMNVEV (reference sequence). V was pared by 2 bases and J by 4 bases, with 17 bases between. CDR3 nucleotides: TGTGCCAGCAGTTTAATCGCAGGGAGTGTGGGCACTGAAGCTTTCTTT. Translation gives CASSLIAGSVGTEAFF.

This clonotype was seen ten or more times. This chain links TRBV7-2 with TRBJ2-2, with 9 bases that match TRBD1. The germline V gene encodes CDR1 SGHTA and CDR2 FQGNSA. V lost 3 bases to trimming and J lost 4 bases; unmatched junction nucleotides: 9. This CDR3 is built from 17 residues. The CDR3 DNA follows: TGTGCCAGCAGCTTGGAGGACAGGGGAAGTCGCACCGGGGAGCTGTTTTTT. Its protein product is CASSLEDRGSRTGELFF.

A few counts support this clonotype. The genes are TRBV20-1 and TRBJ2-7, with 11 positions matching TRBD2. CDR3 length: 14 residues. The V gene's germline CDR1 is DFQATT and CDR2 SNEGSKA (reference sequence). V lost 3 bases to trimming and J lost 4 bases; unmatched junction nucleotides: 5. In DNA, the CDR3 is TGCAGTGCTAGGGACGGGACTAGCGGATACGAGCAGTACTTC. It encodes CSARDGTSGYEQYF.

This clonotype was counted only a few times. The chain uses TRBV10-3 and TRBJ1-3; D is uncertain. V was clipped by 4 bases and J by 4 bases, with 11 bases between them. The CDR3 extends over 14 amino acids. Germline loops: CDR1 ENHRY, CDR2 SYGVKD. The CDR3 protein is CAISGVKLGNTIYF. CDR3 nucleotides: TGTGCCATCAGTGGGGTCAAGCTCGGAAACACCATATATTTT.

The chain links TRBV7-6 to TRBJ2-2; 8 bases line up with TRBD2. Per germline, CDR1 SGHVS and CDR2 FNYEAQ. V lost 1 base and J lost 3; bases outside the gene matches: 4. The CDR3 has 16 residues. CDR3 DNA sequence: TGTGCCAGCAGCTTAGGGGGGACTAGATACACCGGGGAGCTGTTTTTT. Translated, it gives CASSLGGTRYTGELFF.

This clonotype appeared a few times. V and J are TRBV12-3 or TRBV12-4 and TRBJ2-1; 9 bases agree with TRBD1. The V gene end was trimmed by 7 bases and the J gene end by 5 bases; junction bases not matched to a gene: 9. The CDR3 extends over 15 amino acids. This CDR3 reads CASTHSGTGNNEQFF. The CDR3 DNA follows: TGTGCCAGCACCCACTCCGGGACAGGGAACAATGAGCAGTTCTTC.

There are a few counts of this clonotype. The V gene is TRBV6-2 or TRBV6-3, the J gene TRBJ2-2; a possible D gene is TRBD2 (6 bases). The germline V gene encodes CDR1 MNHEY and CDR2 SVGEGT. Trimming removed 0 bases at V and 5 bases at J, with 10 bases between. The CDR3 is 15 amino acids. CDR3 in DNA: TGTGCCAGCAGTTACTCGACTAGAGGGACCGGGGAGCTGTTTTTT. Protein product: CASSYSTRGTGELFF.

The chain joins TRBV7-8 to TRBJ2-7; a possible D gene is TRBD2 (6 bases). The germline V and J ends were trimmed by 1 base and 4 bases, with 11 bases remaining between them. CDR1 SGHVS and CDR2 FQNEAQ come from the germline V gene. The CDR3 spans 14 residues. CDR3 sequence: CASSLGLAQYEQYF. The CDR3 DNA reads as TGTGCCAGCAGCTTAGGCCTAGCGCAATACGAGCAGTACTTC.

This clonotype showed up many times. This chain connects TRBV5-6 to TRBJ2-7; a weak D match, TRBD2 (6 bases). The CDR3 totals 14 residues. Trimming stripped 2 bases from V and 0 bases from J, with 9 bases between. CDR1 is SGHDT, CDR2 YYEEEE, per germline. CDR3 protein: CASSFGGYSYEQYF. In DNA, the CDR3 is TGTGCCAGCAGCTTCGGGGGATACTCCTACGAGCAGTACTTC.

The genes are TRBV7-2 and TRBJ2-1; TRBD1 might be the D (6 bases). The CDR3 extends over 14 amino acids. The V and J ends lost 1 base and 6 bases respectively, with 10 bases between them. The germline CDR1 and CDR2 sequences are SGHTA and FQGNSA. CDR3 bases: TGTGCCAGCAGCTTAGAGGTAGGGGGCAATGAGCAGTTCTTC. This translates into CASSLEVGGNEQFF.

This clonotype was observed a handful of times. The chain joins TRBV27 to TRBJ2-7, with D unclear. Trimming left V 5 bases short and J 0 bases short, with 11 bases between. CDR3 length: 14 residues. CDR1 is MNHEY, CDR2 SMNVEV, per germline (reference sequence). CDR3: CASSATGTSYEQYF. The CDR3 nucleotides are TGTGCCAGCAGTGCGACTGGAACCTCCTACGAGCAGTACTTC.

This clonotype has more than one count but fewer than ten. CDR3 sequence: CASSIWNGEQFF. For the CDR3, the DNA is TGTGCCAGTAGTATTTGGAATGGTGAGCAGTTCTTC. The chain couples TRBV19 to TRBJ2-1; unclear D gene. Germline assignment: CDR1 LNHDA and CDR2 SQIVND (reference sequence). Deletions cut 3 bases from V and 9 bases from J, with 9 bases between. The CDR3 is 12 residues long.